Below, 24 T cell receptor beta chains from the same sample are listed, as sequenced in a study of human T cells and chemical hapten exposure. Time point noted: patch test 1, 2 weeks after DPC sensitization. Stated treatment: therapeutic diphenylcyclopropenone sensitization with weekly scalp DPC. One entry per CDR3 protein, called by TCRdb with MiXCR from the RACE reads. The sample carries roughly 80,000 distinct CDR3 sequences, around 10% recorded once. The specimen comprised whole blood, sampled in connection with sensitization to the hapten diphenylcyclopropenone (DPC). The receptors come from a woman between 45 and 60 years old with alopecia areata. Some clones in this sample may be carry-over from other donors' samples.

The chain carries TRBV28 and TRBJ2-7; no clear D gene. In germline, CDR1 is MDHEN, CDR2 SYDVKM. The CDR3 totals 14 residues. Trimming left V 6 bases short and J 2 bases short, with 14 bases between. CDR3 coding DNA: TGTGCCAGCAGCCTTAAACTCACGACCTACGAGCAGTACTTC. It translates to CASSLKLTTYEQYF.

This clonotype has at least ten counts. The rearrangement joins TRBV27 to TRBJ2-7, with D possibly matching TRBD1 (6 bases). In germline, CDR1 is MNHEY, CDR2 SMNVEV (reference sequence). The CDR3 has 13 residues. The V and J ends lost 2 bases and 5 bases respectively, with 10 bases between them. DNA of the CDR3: TGTGCCAGCAGTTTAAAACAGGGCCACGAGCAGTACTTC. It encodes CASSLKQGHEQYF.

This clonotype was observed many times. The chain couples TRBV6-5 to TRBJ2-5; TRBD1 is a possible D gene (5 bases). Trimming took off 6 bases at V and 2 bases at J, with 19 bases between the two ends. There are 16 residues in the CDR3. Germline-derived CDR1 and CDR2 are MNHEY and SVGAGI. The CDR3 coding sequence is TGTGCCAGCAGGCCCACTTTACAGGTTTCGCAAGAGACCCAGTACTTC. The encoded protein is CASRPTLQVSQETQYF.

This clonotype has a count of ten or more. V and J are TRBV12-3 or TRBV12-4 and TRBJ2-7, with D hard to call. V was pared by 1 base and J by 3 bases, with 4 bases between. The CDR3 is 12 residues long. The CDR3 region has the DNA TGTGCCAGCAGTTTAGGCCGCTACGAGCAGTACTTC. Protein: CASSLGRYEQYF.

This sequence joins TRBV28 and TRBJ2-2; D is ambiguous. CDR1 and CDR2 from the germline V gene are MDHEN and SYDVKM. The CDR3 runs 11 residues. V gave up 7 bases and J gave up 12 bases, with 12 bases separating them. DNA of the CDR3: TGTGCCAGCATGATCGGCCCCAAGCTGTTTTTT. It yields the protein CASMIGPKLFF.

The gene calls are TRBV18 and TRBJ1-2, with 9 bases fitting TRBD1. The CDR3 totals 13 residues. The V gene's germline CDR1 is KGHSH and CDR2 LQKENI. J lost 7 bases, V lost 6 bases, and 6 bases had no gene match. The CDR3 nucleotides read TGTGCCAGCTCCCCCGGGACAGGGATTGGCTACACCTTC. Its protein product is CASSPGTGIGYTF.

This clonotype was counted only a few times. The CDR3 DNA reads TGTGCCAGCAGCTTAGGTCCAGCGGGAGGGCCGGGTTACAACGAGCAGTACTTC. This sequence encodes CASSLGPAGGPGYNEQYF. The J gene is TRBJ2-7, the V gene TRBV7-2; 10 bases line up with TRBD2. This CDR3 comprises 18 residues. Germline V CDR1 and CDR2: SGHTA, FQGNSA. V lost 1 base, J lost 5 bases, and 14 bases stayed unmatched.

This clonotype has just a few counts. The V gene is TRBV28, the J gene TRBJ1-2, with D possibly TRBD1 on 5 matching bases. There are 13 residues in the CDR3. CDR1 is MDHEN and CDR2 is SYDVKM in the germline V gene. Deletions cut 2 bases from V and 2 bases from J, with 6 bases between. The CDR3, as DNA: TGTGCCAGCAGTTTAAAGGGGAACTATGGCTACACCTTC. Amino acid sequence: CASSLKGNYGYTF.

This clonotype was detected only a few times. This CDR3 reads CASSPQTGGLYEQYF. DNA for the CDR3: TGTGCCAGCAGTCCCCAGACAGGGGGGTTGTACGAGCAGTACTTC. The chain employs TRBV28 and TRBJ2-7, with 9 positions matching TRBD1. Germline CDR1 MDHEN, CDR2 SYDVKM. The CDR3 extends over 15 amino acids. With V trimmed by 5 bases and J by 4 bases, 9 bases remained unmatched.

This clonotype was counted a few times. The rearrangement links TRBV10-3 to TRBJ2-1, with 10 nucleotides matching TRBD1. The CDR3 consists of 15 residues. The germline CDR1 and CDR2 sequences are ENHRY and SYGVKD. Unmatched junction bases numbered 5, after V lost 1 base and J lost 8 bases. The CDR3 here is CAISEYGTGVDEQFF. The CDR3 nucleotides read TGTGCCATCAGTGAGTACGGGACAGGGGTCGATGAGCAGTTCTTC.

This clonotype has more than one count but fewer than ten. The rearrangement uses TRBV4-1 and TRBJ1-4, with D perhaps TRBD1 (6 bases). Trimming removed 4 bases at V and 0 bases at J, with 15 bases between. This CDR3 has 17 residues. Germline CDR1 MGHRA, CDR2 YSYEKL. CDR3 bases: TGCGCCAGCAGCCCACAGTCGAAGGGGGCAACTAATGAAAAACTGTTTTTT. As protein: CASSPQSKGATNEKLFF.

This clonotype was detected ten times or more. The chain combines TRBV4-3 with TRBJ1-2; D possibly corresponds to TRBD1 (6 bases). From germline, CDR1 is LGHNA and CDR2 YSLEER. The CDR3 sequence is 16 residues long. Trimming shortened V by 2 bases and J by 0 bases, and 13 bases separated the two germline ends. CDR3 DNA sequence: TGCGCCAGCAGCCAAACGTGGACAGAAACTAACTATGGCTACACCTTC. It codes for CASSQTWTETNYGYTF.

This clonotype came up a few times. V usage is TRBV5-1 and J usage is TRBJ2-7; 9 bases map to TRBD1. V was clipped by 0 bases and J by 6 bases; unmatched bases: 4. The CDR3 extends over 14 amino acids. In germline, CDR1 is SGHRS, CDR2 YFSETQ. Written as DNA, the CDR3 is TGCGCCAGCAGCTTGGCTCCGACAGGGGGCGAGCAGTACTTC. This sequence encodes CASSLAPTGGEQYF.

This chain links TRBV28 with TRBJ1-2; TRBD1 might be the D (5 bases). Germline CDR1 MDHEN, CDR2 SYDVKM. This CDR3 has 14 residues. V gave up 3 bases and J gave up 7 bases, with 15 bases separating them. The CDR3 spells CASSFLGTAFGYTF. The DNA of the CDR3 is TGTGCCAGCAGTTTCCTGGGGACGGCATTTGGCTACACCTTC.

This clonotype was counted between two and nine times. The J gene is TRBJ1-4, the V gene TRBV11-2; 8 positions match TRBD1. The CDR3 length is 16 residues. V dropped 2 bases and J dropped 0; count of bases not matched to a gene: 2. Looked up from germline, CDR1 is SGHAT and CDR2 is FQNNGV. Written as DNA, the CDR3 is TGTGCCAGCAGCTTACAGGGGGCCGCAACTAATGAAAAACTGTTTTTT. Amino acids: CASSLQGAATNEKLFF.

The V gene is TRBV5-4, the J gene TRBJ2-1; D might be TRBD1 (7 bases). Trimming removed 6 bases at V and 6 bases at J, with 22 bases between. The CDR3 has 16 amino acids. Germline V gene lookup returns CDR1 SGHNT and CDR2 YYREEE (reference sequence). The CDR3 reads CASKPARGAGSNEQFF. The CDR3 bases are TGTGCCAGCAAACCTGCCAGGGGGGCGGGCAGCAATGAGCAGTTCTTC.

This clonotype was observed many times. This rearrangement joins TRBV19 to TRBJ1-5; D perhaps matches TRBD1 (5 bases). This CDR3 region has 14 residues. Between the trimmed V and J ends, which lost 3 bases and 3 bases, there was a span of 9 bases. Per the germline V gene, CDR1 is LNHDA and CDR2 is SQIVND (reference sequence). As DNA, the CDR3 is TGTGCCAGTAGTATTACCAGGGACAATCAGCCCCAGCATTTT. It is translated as CASSITRDNQPQHF.

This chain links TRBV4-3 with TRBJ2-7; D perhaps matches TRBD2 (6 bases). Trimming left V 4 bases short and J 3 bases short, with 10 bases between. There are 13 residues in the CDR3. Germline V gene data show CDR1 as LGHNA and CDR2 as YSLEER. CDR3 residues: CASSRGTGYEQYF. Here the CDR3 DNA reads TGCGCCAGCAGCCGCGGGACGGGCTACGAGCAGTACTTC.

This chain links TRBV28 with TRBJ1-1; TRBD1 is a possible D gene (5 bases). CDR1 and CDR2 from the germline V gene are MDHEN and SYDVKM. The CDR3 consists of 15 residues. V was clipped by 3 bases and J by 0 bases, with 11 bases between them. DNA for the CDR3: TGTGCCAGCAGTTTGGGGGGAGGTCTGAACACTGAAGCTTTCTTT. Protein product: CASSLGGGLNTEAFF. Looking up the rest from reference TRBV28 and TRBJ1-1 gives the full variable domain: DVKVTQSSRYLVKRTGEKVFLECVQDMDHENMFWYRQDPGLGLRLIYFSYDVKMKEKGDIPEGYSVSREKKERFSLILESASTNQTSMYLCASSLGGGLNTEAFFGQGTRLTVV.

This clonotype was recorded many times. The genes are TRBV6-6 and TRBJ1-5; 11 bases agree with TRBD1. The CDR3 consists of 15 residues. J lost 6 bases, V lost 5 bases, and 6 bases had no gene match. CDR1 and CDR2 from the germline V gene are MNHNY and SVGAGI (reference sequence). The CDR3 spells CASSPGQGAAQPQHF. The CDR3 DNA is TGTGCCAGCAGTCCCGGACAGGGGGCAGCTCAGCCCCAGCATTTT.

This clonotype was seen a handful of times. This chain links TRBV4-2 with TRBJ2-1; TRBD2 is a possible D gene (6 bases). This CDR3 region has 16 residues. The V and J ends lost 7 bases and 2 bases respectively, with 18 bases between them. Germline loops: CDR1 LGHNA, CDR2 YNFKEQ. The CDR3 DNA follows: TGTGCCAGCACTATAAGTCAGGCGGGGACCTACAATGAGCAGTTCTTC. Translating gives CASTISQAGTYNEQFF.

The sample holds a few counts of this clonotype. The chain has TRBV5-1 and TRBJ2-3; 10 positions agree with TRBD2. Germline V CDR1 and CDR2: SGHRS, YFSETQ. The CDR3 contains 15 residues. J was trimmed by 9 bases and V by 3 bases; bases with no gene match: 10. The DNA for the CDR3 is TGCGCCAGCAGCTCGGAGCGGGAGGGCCCAGGAACGCAGTATTTT. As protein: CASSSEREGPGTQYF.

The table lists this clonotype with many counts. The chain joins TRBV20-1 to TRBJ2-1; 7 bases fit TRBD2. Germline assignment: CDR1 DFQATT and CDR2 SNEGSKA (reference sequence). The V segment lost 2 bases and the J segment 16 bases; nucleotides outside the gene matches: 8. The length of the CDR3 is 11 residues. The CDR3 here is CSARKAGSDFF. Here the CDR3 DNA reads TGCAGTGCTAGAAAAGCGGGGTCGGATTTCTTC.

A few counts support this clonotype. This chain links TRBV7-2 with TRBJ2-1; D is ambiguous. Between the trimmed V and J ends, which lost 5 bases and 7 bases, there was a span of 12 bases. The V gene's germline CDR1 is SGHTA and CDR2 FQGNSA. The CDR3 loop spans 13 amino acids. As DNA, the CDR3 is TGTGCCAGCAGCCGCCGAAGGCCAAATGAGCAGTTCTTC. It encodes CASSRRRPNEQFF.